This T cell receptor beta chain was profiled in a study of blood T cell repertoires in COVID-19. At the level of the study: T cells, B-cell-depleted T cells, or PBMCs provided the cDNA or gDNA that served as material.

The CDR3 runs to 15 residues. V lost 5 bases, J lost 2 bases, and 15 bases lay in between. Germline-derived CDR1 and CDR2 are SGHAT and FQDESV (reference sequence). Clones were read by immunoSEQ multiplex PCR, and TCRdb kept only the in-frame ones, dropping some. This table has about 110,000 clones, less than 75% appearing once. The sequence was collected from a woman aged 35 to 49 with acute or convalescent COVID-19. The rearrangement uses TRBV11-1 and TRBJ2-5; D gene unclear. Sequenced input: peripheral blood. The CDR3 DNA is TGTGCCAGCAGCCCCACCCCTGACAAGCAAGAGACCCAGTACTTC. Protein product: CASSPTPDKQETQYF.